The source of this T cell receptor (beta chain) is a study of T-cell reconstitution after alpha-beta-depleted transplantation in children. In this sample, this clonotype turned up many times. The TCRbeta library incorporated unique molecular identifiers. TCRdb ran MiXCR on the PCR reads and lists one entry per CDR3 protein. The sample has over 550,000 distinct CDR3 sequences; roughly a tenth are singletons. Trimming at V came to 3 bases and at J to 3 bases, leaving 14 bases not matched to a gene. The CDR3 runs 16 residues. Germline lookup yields CDR1 DFQATT and CDR2 SNEGSKA (reference sequence). This rearrangement joins TRBV20-1 to TRBJ2-7; 7 nucleotides match TRBD2. The receptor was isolated from a human donor who donated a stem cell graft to a child with acute myeloid leukemia. The source material was PBMCs from the stem cell graft donor, sampled from the stem cell graft. The CDR3, as DNA: TGCAGTGCTAGCATTCTCCCCGGGGCTAGCGGCTACGAGCAGTACTTC. As protein: CSASILPGASGYEQYF.